Listed below are T cell receptor beta chains from one sample, sequenced in a study of blood T cell repertoires in COVID-19. Clones were sequenced by immunoSEQ multiplex PCR, and TCRdb holds only the in-frame ones, with some missing. Of just over 65,000 clones in the sample, about nine tenths were seen once. Material: peripheral blood. Receptor source: a man in his 60s with acute or convalescent COVID-19. The CDR3 runs from the conserved cysteine through the conserved F or W. The D gene is left open where the match is weak. For some rows the clone size is stated as once, few or many, or as a class when expanded; others skip it.

v_call: TRBV3-1/TRBV3-2
j_call: TRBJ1-2
d_call: NA
clone_size: NA
cdr3_nt: TGTGCCAGCAGAATTGCAGGGGAAGGCTACACCTTC
cdr3_aa: CASRIAGEGYTF

v_call: TRBV5-6
j_call: TRBJ1-6
d_call: NA
clone_size: NA
cdr3_nt: TGTGCCAGCAGCTTGGGGGGGGGCTCCCCCTATAATTCACCCCTCCACTTT
cdr3_aa: CASSLGGGSPYNSPLHF

v_call: TRBV6-5
j_call: TRBJ1-1
d_call: NA
clone_size: NA
cdr3_nt: TGTGCCAGCAGTAATAGTCTGAACACTGAAGCTTTCTTT
cdr3_aa: CASSNSLNTEAFF

v_call: TRBV18
j_call: TRBJ2-3
d_call: NA
clone_size: NA
cdr3_nt: TGTGCCAGCTCACCACCTACGGGTGATACGCAGTATTTT
cdr3_aa: CASSPPTGDTQYF

v_call: TRBV6-1
j_call: TRBJ1-1
d_call: TRBD1
clone_size: NA
cdr3_nt: TGTGCCAGCAGTGAACGTCAGGGGGCGATGAACACTGAAGCTTTCTTT
cdr3_aa: CASSERQGAMNTEAFF

v_call: TRBV5-1
j_call: TRBJ2-7
d_call: NA
clone_size: NA
cdr3_nt: TGCGCCAGCAGCTTGGGAGGGTTTGAGGAGCAGTACTTC
cdr3_aa: CASSLGGFEEQYF

v_call: TRBV19
j_call: TRBJ1-1
d_call: TRBD1
clone_size: NA
cdr3_nt: TGTGCCAGTGGACAGGGGGTCGAAAGAGCTTTCTTT
cdr3_aa: CASGQGVERAFF

v_call: TRBV6-5
j_call: TRBJ1-2
d_call: NA
clone_size: NA
cdr3_nt: TGTGCCAGCAGTTCCCCAGAGGAAGGGGTCTATGGCTACACCTTC
cdr3_aa: CASSSPEEGVYGYTF

v_call: TRBV19
j_call: TRBJ2-7
d_call: NA
clone_size: once
cdr3_nt: TGTGCCAGTAGTATAGAGCCCGCCCAGGGCGGCTACGAGCAGTACTTC
cdr3_aa: CASSIEPAQGGYEQYF

v_call: TRBV5-1
j_call: TRBJ2-2
d_call: TRBD2
clone_size: NA
cdr3_nt: TGCGCCAGCAGTCCTCGGGGGGGAGCCGGGGAGCTGTTTTTT
cdr3_aa: CASSPRGGAGELFF

v_call: TRBV7-6
j_call: TRBJ2-2
d_call: TRBD1
clone_size: NA
cdr3_nt: TGTGCCAGCAGCTCCGGGACAGGGAAAACCGGGGAGCTGTTTTTT
cdr3_aa: CASSSGTGKTGELFF

v_call: TRBV7-8
j_call: TRBJ2-1
d_call: TRBD1
clone_size: NA
cdr3_nt: TGTGCCAGCAGCTTTTTCGGGACAGGGGTCAATGAGCAGTTCTTC
cdr3_aa: CASSFFGTGVNEQFF

v_call: TRBV5-1
j_call: TRBJ1-1
d_call: NA
clone_size: few
cdr3_nt: TGCGCCAGCAGCTTGGTGGCCTTAAAGGGGACTGAAGCTTTCTTT
cdr3_aa: CASSLVALKGTEAFF

v_call: TRBV2
j_call: TRBJ1-1
d_call: NA
clone_size: NA
cdr3_nt: TGTGCCAGCAGTGTCCTGGGAGGGGCAAGTGAAGCTTTCTTT
cdr3_aa: CASSVLGGASEAFF

v_call: TRBV18
j_call: TRBJ1-6
d_call: NA
clone_size: NA
cdr3_nt: TGTGCCAGCTCACCCTCCCCTCCGGGGTCGGGTTCACCCCTCCACTTT
cdr3_aa: CASSPSPPGSGSPLHF

v_call: TRBV5-1
j_call: TRBJ1-3
d_call: TRBD1
clone_size: NA
cdr3_nt: TGCGCCAGCAGCTTTGGTCAGGGGGCGTTAAACACCATATATTTT
cdr3_aa: CASSFGQGALNTIYF

v_call: TRBV5-1
j_call: TRBJ2-7
d_call: TRBD2
clone_size: large
cdr3_nt: TGCGCCAGCAGCTTGAGCGGGACTCTCTCCTACGAGCAGTACTTC
cdr3_aa: CASSLSGTLSYEQYF

v_call: TRBV6-5
j_call: TRBJ2-3
d_call: TRBD1
clone_size: NA
cdr3_nt: TGTGCCAGCAGCAGGACAGGGGCAGATACGCAGTATTTT
cdr3_aa: CASSRTGADTQYF

v_call: TRBV6-5
j_call: TRBJ2-1
d_call: TRBD1
clone_size: NA
cdr3_nt: TGTGCCAGCAGTTACTCCCTAACAGGGGGCGGAAATGAGCAGTTCTTC
cdr3_aa: CASSYSLTGGGNEQFF

v_call: TRBV4-2
j_call: TRBJ2-1
d_call: TRBD2
clone_size: few
cdr3_nt: TGTGCCAGCAGCCAAGGTTTGCGGGGGGGGATTTACAATGAGCAGTTCTTC
cdr3_aa: CASSQGLRGGIYNEQFF

v_call: TRBV7-9
j_call: TRBJ1-5
d_call: NA
clone_size: NA
cdr3_nt: TGTGCCAGCAGCACCTCGACACAGCCCCAGCATTTT
cdr3_aa: CASSTSTQPQHF

v_call: TRBV7-3
j_call: TRBJ2-2
d_call: NA
clone_size: NA
cdr3_nt: TGTGCCAGCAGCTGGAGGGGACCCGGGGAGCTGTTTTTT
cdr3_aa: CASSWRGPGELFF

v_call: TRBV27
j_call: TRBJ1-2
d_call: TRBD1
clone_size: once
cdr3_nt: TGTGCCAGCAGTCCGCGACAGGGGAACTATGGCTACACCTTC
cdr3_aa: CASSPRQGNYGYTF

v_call: TRBV6-1
j_call: TRBJ1-5
d_call: TRBD1
clone_size: NA
cdr3_nt: TGTGCCAGCAGTGTGACCCGGGACAGGGGCGTTGGGCCCCAGCATTTT
cdr3_aa: CASSVTRDRGVGPQHF

v_call: TRBV6-5
j_call: TRBJ1-2
d_call: NA
clone_size: NA
cdr3_nt: TGTGCCAGCAGGACAACAGGGTTCAGCTACACCTTC
cdr3_aa: CASRTTGFSYTF

v_call: TRBV24-1
j_call: TRBJ2-1
d_call: NA
clone_size: NA
cdr3_nt: TGTGCCACCAGTGATGCTGGGATCGGGGATGAGCAGTTCTTC
cdr3_aa: CATSDAGIGDEQFF

v_call: TRBV11-2
j_call: TRBJ1-6
d_call: NA
clone_size: NA
cdr3_nt: TGTGCCAGCAGCTCGGACAGAACTTATTCACCCCTCCACTTT
cdr3_aa: CASSSDRTYSPLHF

v_call: TRBV29-1
j_call: TRBJ1-1
d_call: NA
clone_size: NA
cdr3_nt: TGCAGCGTTGAAAATCTGCTGCAGGGCCCTGAAGCTTTCTTT
cdr3_aa: CSVENLLQGPEAFF

v_call: TRBV12-3/TRBV12-4
j_call: TRBJ1-1
d_call: NA
clone_size: NA
cdr3_nt: TGTGCCAGCAGTTACAGGGTGAACACTGAAGCTTTCTTT
cdr3_aa: CASSYRVNTEAFF

v_call: TRBV19
j_call: TRBJ2-5
d_call: TRBD1
clone_size: NA
cdr3_nt: TGTGCCAGTAGTACGGGGACAGCCAAACTTGGGGAGACCCAGTACTTC
cdr3_aa: CASSTGTAKLGETQYF

v_call: TRBV27
j_call: TRBJ1-2
d_call: TRBD1
clone_size: once
cdr3_nt: TGTGCCAGCAGTTTATCGCACGGGACAGGGGCAAACTATGGCTACACCTTC
cdr3_aa: CASSLSHGTGANYGYTF

v_call: TRBV15
j_call: TRBJ1-5
d_call: NA
clone_size: NA
cdr3_nt: TGTGCCACCAGCAGAGGGGGGGAAGGGCAGCCCCAGCATTTT
cdr3_aa: CATSRGGEGQPQHF

v_call: TRBV6-5
j_call: TRBJ1-4
d_call: NA
clone_size: NA
cdr3_nt: TGTGCCAGCAGTTACTTTCGGGGTAATGAAAAACTGTTTTTT
cdr3_aa: CASSYFRGNEKLFF

v_call: TRBV2
j_call: TRBJ1-5
d_call: NA
clone_size: NA
cdr3_nt: TGTGCCAGCAGTGGGGCAAATCAGCCCCAGCATTTT
cdr3_aa: CASSGANQPQHF

v_call: TRBV5-1
j_call: TRBJ1-1
d_call: NA
clone_size: few
cdr3_nt: TGCGCCAGCAGCCTCTCTTCGAGGAACACTGAAGCTTTCTTT
cdr3_aa: CASSLSSRNTEAFF

v_call: TRBV24-1
j_call: TRBJ2-4
d_call: NA
clone_size: NA
cdr3_nt: TGTGCCACCAGTGCCTCAGGGTCCAAAAACATTCAGTACTTC
cdr3_aa: CATSASGSKNIQYF

v_call: TRBV5-7
j_call: TRBJ1-1
d_call: TRBD1
clone_size: once
cdr3_nt: TGTGCCAGCAGCGATTCTAAGACTCCGGGACAGATGAACACTGAAGCTTTCTTT
cdr3_aa: CASSDSKTPGQMNTEAFF

v_call: TRBV29-1
j_call: TRBJ1-4
d_call: TRBD1
clone_size: NA
cdr3_nt: TGCAGCGTTCGACAGGGGGCGGATGAAAAACTGTTTTTT
cdr3_aa: CSVRQGADEKLFF

v_call: TRBV9
j_call: TRBJ2-7
d_call: TRBD1
clone_size: NA
cdr3_nt: TGTGCCAGCAGCGTAGATGGGGACAGAACGCACGGGGTCTTC
cdr3_aa: CASSVDGDRTHGVF

v_call: TRBV6-6
j_call: TRBJ2-7
d_call: NA
clone_size: NA
cdr3_nt: TGTGCCAATCCCCGTGGAGGACAGCCATCCTACGAGCAGTACTTC
cdr3_aa: CANPRGGQPSYEQYF

v_call: TRBV6-5
j_call: TRBJ2-3
d_call: NA
clone_size: NA
cdr3_nt: TGTGCCAGCAGTTCCCGGCCGGGACAAGTCACAGATACGCAGTATTTT
cdr3_aa: CASSSRPGQVTDTQYF

v_call: TRBV5-6
j_call: TRBJ1-2
d_call: NA
clone_size: NA
cdr3_nt: TGTGCCAGCAGCTTGGGTCAGGGGCTTCCTTCTGGCTACACCTTC
cdr3_aa: CASSLGQGLPSGYTF

v_call: TRBV9
j_call: TRBJ1-4
d_call: TRBD1
clone_size: NA
cdr3_nt: TGTGCCAGCAGCGTAGAGGGGGCACAAAATGAAAAACTGTTTTTT
cdr3_aa: CASSVEGAQNEKLFF

v_call: TRBV4-2
j_call: TRBJ2-3
d_call: TRBD2
clone_size: NA
cdr3_nt: TGTGCCAGCAGCCAAGAGGCGCTAGCGGGGGGCCAGGTCCGCACAGATACGCAGTATTTT
cdr3_aa: CASSQEALAGGQVRTDTQYF

v_call: TRBV10-2
j_call: TRBJ2-1
d_call: TRBD2
clone_size: NA
cdr3_nt: TGCGCCAGCAGGAGCGGGGTGAATGAGCAGTTCTTC
cdr3_aa: CASRSGVNEQFF

v_call: TRBV9
j_call: TRBJ1-5
d_call: NA
clone_size: once
cdr3_nt: TGTGCCAGCAGCGTAAGTTCCTGTGCGCGGGACGTTTTCGCCTGTCATATTCAGCCCCAGCATTTT
cdr3_aa: CASSVSSCARDVFACHIQPQHF